This T cell receptor beta chain was documented in a study of T-cell memory formation after mild COVID-19. Study-level points and caveats: Pre-infection memory already had some responding clones, implying cross-reactive memory joined.

From 5'RACE with constant-segment primers came TCR alpha and TCR beta cDNA libraries that carried sample barcodes and UMIs. One entry per CDR3 protein results from TCRdb running MiXCR on the 5' RACE reads. The table has 350,000 to 500,000 distinct CDR3 sequences, about 22% seen once; the top ten hold around 13%. The CDR3 consists of 16 residues. With 5 bases removed from V and 2 bases from J, the gap between germline ends came to 17 bases. With respect to this clonotype: The target antigen is unknown.

The sequencing sample was made of PBMCs or a T cell subset sorted from them (not recorded which). The chain employs TRBV12-3 or TRBV12-4 and TRBJ2-3; perhaps TRBD2 as D (9 bases). This TCR derives from an adult woman who had mild COVID-19 (a few samples of this study predate the infection). Cell type and time point are not known. CDR3 in amino acids: CASSPSGTGATDTQYF. CDR3 DNA sequence: TGTGCCAGCAGTCCTAGCGGGACAGGAGCCACAGATACGCAGTATTTT.